This T cell receptor (beta chain) was sequenced in a study of blood T cell repertoires in COVID-19. The wider study: Spain, Italy and the United States supplied samples that represented acute and convalescent COVID-19.

In the study's own analysis: The assay estimated nucleated cells by amplifying reference gene primers. Data came from immunoSEQ multiplex PCR; TCRdb stores just in-frame clones and leaves some out. V, J and clone size are those of that table, while D and trimming were read from the DNA. The data hold approximately 170,000 clones, with 70% to 90% observed a single time. Germline lookup yields CDR1 MDHEN and CDR2 SYDVKM. There are 14 residues in the CDR3. Losses at the gene ends were 7 bases for V and 7 bases for J; bases not matched to a gene: 9. The sequence came from a man between 25 and 39 years old with acute or convalescent COVID-19. The V gene is TRBV28, the J gene TRBJ1-4; 7 positions agree with TRBD1. Sequencing input: peripheral blood. CDR3 protein: CASTPGQAIEKLFF. CDR3 coding DNA: TGTGCCAGCACCCCCGGACAGGCTATTGAAAAACTGTTTTTT.